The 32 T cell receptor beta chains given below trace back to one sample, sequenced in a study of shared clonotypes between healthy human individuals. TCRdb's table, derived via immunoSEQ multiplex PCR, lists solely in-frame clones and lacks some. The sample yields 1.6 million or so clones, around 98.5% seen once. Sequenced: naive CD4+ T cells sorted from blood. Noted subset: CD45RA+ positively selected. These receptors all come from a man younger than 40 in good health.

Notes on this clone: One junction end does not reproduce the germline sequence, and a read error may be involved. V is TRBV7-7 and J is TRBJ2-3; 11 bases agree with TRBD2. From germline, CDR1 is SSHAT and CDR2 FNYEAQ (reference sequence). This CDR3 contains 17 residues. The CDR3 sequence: CASSPVAGGGSTDTQYF. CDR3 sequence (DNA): TGTGCTAGCAGCCCGGTAGCGGGAGGGGGGAGCACAGATACGCAGTATTTT.

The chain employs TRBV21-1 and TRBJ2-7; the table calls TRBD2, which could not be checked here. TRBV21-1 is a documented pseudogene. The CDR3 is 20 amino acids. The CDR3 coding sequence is TGTGCCAGCAGCAAAGGCGATGTAGCGGGCCCCCCGGCGGGCTCCTACGAGCAGTACTTC. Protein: CASSKGDVAGPPAGSYEQYF.

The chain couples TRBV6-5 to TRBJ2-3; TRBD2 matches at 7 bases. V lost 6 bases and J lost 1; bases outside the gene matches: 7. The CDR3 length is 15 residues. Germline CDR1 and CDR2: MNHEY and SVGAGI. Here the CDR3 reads CASRLLAIGTDTQYF. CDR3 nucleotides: TGTGCCAGCAGATTACTAGCGATTGGCACAGATACGCAGTATTTT.

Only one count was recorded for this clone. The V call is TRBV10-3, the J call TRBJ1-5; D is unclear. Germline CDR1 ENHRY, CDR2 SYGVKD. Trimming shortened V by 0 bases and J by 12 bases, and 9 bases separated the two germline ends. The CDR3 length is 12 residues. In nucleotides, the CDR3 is TGTGCCATCAGTGAGTCGAGTCGGCTCCAGCATTTT. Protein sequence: CAISESSRLQHF.

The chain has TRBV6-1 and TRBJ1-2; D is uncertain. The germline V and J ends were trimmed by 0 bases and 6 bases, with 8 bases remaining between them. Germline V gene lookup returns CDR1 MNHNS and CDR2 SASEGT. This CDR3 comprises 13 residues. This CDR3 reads CASSEARFNGYTF. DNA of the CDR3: TGTGCCAGCAGTGAAGCGCGCTTTAATGGCTACACCTTC.

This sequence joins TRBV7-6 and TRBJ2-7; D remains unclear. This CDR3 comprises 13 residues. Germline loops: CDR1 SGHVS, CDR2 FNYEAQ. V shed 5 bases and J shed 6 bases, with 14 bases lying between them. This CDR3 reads CASSLIKGTEQYF. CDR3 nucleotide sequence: TGTGCCAGCAGCCTTATTAAGGGAACCGAGCAGTACTTC.

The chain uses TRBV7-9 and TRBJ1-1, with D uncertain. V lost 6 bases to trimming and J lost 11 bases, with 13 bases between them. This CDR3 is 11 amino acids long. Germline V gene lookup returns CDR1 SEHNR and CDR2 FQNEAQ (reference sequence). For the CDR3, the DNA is TGTGCCAGCAGGTTGGAGGGAGTGGCTTTCTTT. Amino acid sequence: CASRLEGVAFF.

The CDR3 reads CASSQELASHTEAFF. CDR3 coding DNA: TGTGCCAGCAGCCAAGAATTAGCATCTCACACTGAAGCTTTCTTT. The chain joins TRBV4-2 to TRBJ1-1; D is undetermined. Per the germline V gene, CDR1 is LGHNA and CDR2 is YNFKEQ. Trimming took off 0 bases at V and 3 bases at J, with 11 bases between the two ends. The CDR3 contains 15 residues.

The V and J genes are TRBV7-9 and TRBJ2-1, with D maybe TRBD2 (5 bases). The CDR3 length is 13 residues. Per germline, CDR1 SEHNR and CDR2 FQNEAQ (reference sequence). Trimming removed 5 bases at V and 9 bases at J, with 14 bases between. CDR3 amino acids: CASSNQRESEQFF. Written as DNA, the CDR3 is TGTGCCAGCAGCAACCAGAGGGAGAGTGAGCAGTTCTTC.

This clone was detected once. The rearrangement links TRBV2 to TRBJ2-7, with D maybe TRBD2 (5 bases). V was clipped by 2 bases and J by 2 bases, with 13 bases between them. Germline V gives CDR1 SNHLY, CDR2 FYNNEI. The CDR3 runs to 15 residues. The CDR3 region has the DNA TGTGCCAGCAGTGAAACTGCGAGCGGAACCTACGAGCAGTACTTC. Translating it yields CASSETASGTYEQYF. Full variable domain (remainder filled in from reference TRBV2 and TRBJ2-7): EPEVTQTPSHQVTQMGQEVILRCVPISNHLYFYWYRQILGQKVEFLVSFYNNEISEKSEIFDDQFSVERPDGSNFTLKIRSTKLEDSAMYFCASSETASGTYEQYFGPGTRLTVT.

The CDR3 loop is CASSLALAQGPAFF. Here the CDR3 DNA reads TGTGCCAGCAGCTTAGCGCTGGCGCAGGGCCCGGCTTTCTTT. V is TRBV7-2 and J is TRBJ1-1; D might be TRBD1 (5 bases). V was pared by 0 bases and J by 11 bases, with 16 bases between. CDR3 size: 14 residues. The germline gives CDR1 SGHTA, CDR2 FQGNSA.

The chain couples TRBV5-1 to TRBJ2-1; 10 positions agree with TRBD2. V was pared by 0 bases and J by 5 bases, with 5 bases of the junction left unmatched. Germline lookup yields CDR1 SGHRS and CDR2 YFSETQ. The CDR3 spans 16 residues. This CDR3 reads CASSLEASGSHNEQFF. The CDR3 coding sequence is TGCGCCAGCAGCTTGGAGGCTAGCGGGAGCCACAATGAGCAGTTCTTC.

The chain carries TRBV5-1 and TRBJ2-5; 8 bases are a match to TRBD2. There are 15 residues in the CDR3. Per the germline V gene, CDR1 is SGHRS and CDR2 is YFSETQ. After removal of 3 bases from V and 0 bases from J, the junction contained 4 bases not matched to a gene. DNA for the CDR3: TGCGCCAGCAGCTCGGCGGGAGGCAACCAAGAGACCCAGTACTTC. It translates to CASSSAGGNQETQYF.

As DNA, the CDR3 is TGCGCCAGCAGCTTGGGTTCGGGGGGCGACCAAAAATCCCAGTACTTC. Protein: CASSLGSGGDQKSQYF. The chain links TRBV5-1 to TRBJ2-5; weak D call: TRBD2 (7 bases). This CDR3 is 16 amino acids long. The germline CDR1 and CDR2 sequences are SGHRS and YFSETQ. V was trimmed by 0 bases and J by 9 bases, leaving 21 bases between them.

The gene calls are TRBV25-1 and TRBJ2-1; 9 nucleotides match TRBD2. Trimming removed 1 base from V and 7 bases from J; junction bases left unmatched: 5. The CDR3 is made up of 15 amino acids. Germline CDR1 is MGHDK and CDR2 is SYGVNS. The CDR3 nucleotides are TGTGCCAGCAGTGAATTGCGGGAGGGCCATAATGAGCAGTTCTTC. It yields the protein CASSELREGHNEQFF.

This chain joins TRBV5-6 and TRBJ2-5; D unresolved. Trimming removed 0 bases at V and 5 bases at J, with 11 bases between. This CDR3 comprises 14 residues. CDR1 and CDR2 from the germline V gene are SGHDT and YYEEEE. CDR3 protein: CASSLDRVRETQYF. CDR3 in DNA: TGTGCCAGCAGCTTGGATCGGGTTAGGGAGACCCAGTACTTC.

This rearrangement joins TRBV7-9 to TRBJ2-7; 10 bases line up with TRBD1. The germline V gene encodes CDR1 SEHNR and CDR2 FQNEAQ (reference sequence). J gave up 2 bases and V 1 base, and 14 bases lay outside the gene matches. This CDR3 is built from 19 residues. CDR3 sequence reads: CASSLDPFPTGGYTYEQYF. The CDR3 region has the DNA TGTGCCAGCAGCTTAGATCCTTTCCCGACAGGGGGCTATACCTACGAGCAGTACTTC.

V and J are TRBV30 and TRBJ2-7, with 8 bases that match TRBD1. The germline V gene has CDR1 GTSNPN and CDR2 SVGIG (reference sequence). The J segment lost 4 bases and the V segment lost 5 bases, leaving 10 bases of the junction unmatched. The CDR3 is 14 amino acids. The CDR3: CAWLRRGLGYEQYF. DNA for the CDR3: TGTGCCTGGCTCCGCAGGGGGCTGGGGTACGAGCAGTACTTC.

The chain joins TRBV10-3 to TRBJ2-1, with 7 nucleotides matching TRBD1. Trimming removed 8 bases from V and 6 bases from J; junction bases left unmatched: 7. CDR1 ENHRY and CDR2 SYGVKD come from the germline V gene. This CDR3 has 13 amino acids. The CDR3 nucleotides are TGTGCCATCGGGGACAGTTTTGGCAATGAGCAGTTCTTC. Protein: CAIGDSFGNEQFF.

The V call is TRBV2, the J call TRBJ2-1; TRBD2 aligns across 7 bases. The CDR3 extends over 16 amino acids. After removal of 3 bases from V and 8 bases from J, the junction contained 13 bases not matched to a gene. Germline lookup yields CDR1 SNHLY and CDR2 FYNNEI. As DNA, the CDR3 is TGTGCCAGCAGTGAGAGGACTAGTTCAGCTGCTGATGAGCAGTTCTTC. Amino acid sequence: CASSERTSSAADEQFF. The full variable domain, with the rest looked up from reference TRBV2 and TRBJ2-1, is EPEVTQTPSHQVTQMGQEVILRCVPISNHLYFYWYRQILGQKVEFLVSFYNNEISEKSEIFDDQFSVERPDGSNFTLKIRSTKLEDSAMYFCASSERTSSAADEQFFGPGTRLTVL.

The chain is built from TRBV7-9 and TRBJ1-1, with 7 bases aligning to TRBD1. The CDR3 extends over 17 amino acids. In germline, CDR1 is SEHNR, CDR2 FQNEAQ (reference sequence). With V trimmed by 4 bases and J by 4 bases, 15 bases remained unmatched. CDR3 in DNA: TGTGCCAGCAGCTCTCTGACAGGGATAAATAGTGGCACTGAAGCTTTCTTT. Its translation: CASSSLTGINSGTEAFF.

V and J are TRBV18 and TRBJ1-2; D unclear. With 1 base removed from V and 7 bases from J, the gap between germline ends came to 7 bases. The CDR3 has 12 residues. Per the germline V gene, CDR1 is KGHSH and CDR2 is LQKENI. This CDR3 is CASSPQARGYTF. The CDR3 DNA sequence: TGTGCCAGCTCACCACAGGCCCGTGGCTACACCTTC.

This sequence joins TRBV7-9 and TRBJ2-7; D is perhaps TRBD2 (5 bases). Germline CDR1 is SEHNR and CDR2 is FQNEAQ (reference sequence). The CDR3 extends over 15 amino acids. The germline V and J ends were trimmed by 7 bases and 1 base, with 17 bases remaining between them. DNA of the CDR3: TGTGCCAGCATAGGCTTGGGAGCTCCTTCCTACGAGCAGTACTTC. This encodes CASIGLGAPSYEQYF.

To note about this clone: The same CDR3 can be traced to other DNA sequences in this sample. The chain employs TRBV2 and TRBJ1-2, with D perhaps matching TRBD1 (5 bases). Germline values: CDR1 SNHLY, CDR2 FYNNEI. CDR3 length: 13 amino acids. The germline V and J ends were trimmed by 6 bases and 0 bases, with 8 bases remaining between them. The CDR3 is CASSRDSNYGYTF. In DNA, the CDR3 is TGTGCCAGCAGCAGGGACTCTAACTATGGCTACACCTTC.

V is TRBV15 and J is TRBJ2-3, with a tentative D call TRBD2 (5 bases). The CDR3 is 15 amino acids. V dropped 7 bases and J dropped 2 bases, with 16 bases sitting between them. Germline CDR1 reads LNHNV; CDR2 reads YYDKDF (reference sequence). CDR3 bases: TGTGCCACCACCCAGTTCAGCGGAGTCACAGATACGCAGTATTTT. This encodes CATTQFSGVTDTQYF.

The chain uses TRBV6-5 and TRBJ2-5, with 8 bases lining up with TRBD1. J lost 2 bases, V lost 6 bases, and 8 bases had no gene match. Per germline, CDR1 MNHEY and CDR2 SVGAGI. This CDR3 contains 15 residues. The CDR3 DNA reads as TGTGCCAGCAGAAGACAGGGGAGAATGCAAGAGACCCAGTACTTC. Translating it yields CASRRQGRMQETQYF.

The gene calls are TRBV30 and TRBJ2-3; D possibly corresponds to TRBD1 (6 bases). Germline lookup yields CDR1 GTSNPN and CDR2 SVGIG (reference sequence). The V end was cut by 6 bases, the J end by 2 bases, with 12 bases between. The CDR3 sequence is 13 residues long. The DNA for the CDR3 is TGTGCCTGCAAGGGGGTAGCCACAGATACGCAGTATTTT. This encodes CACKGVATDTQYF.

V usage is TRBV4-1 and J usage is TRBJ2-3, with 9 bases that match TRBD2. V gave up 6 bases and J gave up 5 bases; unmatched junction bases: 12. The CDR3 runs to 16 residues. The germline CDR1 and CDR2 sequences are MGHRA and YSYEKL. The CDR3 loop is CASSPRTSAKIDTQYF. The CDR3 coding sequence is TGCGCCAGCAGTCCTAGGACTAGCGCGAAGATAGATACGCAGTATTTT.

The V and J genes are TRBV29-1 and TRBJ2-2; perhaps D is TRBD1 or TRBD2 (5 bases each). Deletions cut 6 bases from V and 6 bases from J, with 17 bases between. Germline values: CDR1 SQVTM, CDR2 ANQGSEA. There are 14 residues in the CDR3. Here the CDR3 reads CSVGEGFGAGELFF. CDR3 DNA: TGCAGCGTAGGCGAGGGGTTTGGAGCCGGGGAGCTGTTTTTT.

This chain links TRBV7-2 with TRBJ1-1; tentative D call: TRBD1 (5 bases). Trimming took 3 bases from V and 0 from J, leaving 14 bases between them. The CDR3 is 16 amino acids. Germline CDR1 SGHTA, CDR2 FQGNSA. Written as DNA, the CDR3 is TGTGCCAGCAGCTTCGCCGGGGGTCGAATGAACACTGAAGCTTTCTTT. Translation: CASSFAGGRMNTEAFF. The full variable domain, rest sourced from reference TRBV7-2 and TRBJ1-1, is GAGVSQSPSNKVTEKGKDVELRCDPISGHTALYWYRQSLGQGLEFLIYFQGNSAPDKSGLPSDRFSAERTGGSVSTLTIQRTQQEDSAVYLCASSFAGGRMNTEAFFGQGTRLTVV.

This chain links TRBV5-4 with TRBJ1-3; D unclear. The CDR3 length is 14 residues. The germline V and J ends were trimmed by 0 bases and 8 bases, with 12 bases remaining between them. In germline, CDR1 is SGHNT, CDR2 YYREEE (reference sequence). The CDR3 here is CASSLGRQWDTIYF. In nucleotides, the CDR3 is TGTGCCAGCAGCTTGGGGAGGCAGTGGGACACCATATATTTT.

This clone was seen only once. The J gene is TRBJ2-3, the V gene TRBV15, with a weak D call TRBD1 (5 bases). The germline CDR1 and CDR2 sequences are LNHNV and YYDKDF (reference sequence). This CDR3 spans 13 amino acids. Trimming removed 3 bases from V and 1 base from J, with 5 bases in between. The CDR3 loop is CATSSRGTDTQYF. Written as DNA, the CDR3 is TGTGCCACCAGCAGCAGGGGCACAGATACGCAGTATTTT.